This paragraph reports one T cell receptor (beta chain). The antigen is undetermined. This entry is derived from a study of monozygotic twins with inflammatory bowel disease. Findings and limits, study-wide: IBD patients displayed reduced TCRbeta diversity (inverse Simpson) when set against healthy co-twins.

CDR1 is DFQATT, CDR2 SNEGSKA, per germline (reference sequence). CDR3 length equals 14 residues. Each TCR library used about 3,600 ng of total RNA. Generation of cDNA took place in eight separate reactions per sample. Reanalyzing the 5' RACE reads, TCRdb keeps one entry per CDR3 protein, without DNA. The table for this sample gives over 150,000 distinct CDR3 sequences. The chain carries TRBV20-1 and TRBJ1-3; TCRdb designates TRBD1, a call that cannot be tested without DNA. Sequencing input: blood. This receptor was identified in a human donor with ulcerative colitis or Crohn's disease, or a healthy co-twin of an affected twin (not recorded which). The CDR3 protein is CSARSPGGGNTIYF.